These T cell receptor beta chains were read from a single sample in a study of immune cell composition in non-small cell lung cancer. TCRdb's table, derived via immunoSEQ multiplex PCR, lists solely in-frame clones and lacks some. The data contain over 4,000 clones, 83% of them singletons. The sequenced material came from lung tumor tissue. These receptors were taken from a human donor with non-small cell lung cancer. Both conserved end residues are part of each CDR3. The order of the fields is V gene, J gene, D gene, CDR3 DNA, CDR3 protein. A D gene is named only where the DNA matches it firmly.

>TRBV5-1|TRBJ2-1|TRBD2
TGCGCCAGCAGCTTGGGCGGGGGGGCCAGGAATGAGCAGTTCTTC
CASSLGGGARNEQFF
>TRBV2|TRBJ1-1|.
TGTGCCAGCCGGGGGGCGCCGGCTGAAGCTTTCTTT
CASRGAPAEAFF
>TRBV20-1|TRBJ2-7|TRBD1
TGCAGTGTGCCCAGGGGGCTCGAGCAGTACTTC
CSVPRGLEQYF
>TRBV7-3|TRBJ2-7|TRBD2
TGTGCCAGCAGTCAAACTAGCGGGGGGGCGCAAGAGCAGTACTTC
CASSQTSGGAQEQYF
>TRBV7-3|TRBJ2-3|TRBD1
TGTGCCAGCAGCCTCAGACCCCCCGGGACAGGCCTAAGCACAGATACGCAGTATTTT
CASSLRPPGTGLSTDTQYF
>TRBV5-1|TRBJ2-7|.
TGCGCCAGCAGCTTGGATGGACTGGCCTTAGAGCAGTACTTC
CASSLDGLALEQYF
>TRBV10-3|TRBJ1-1|TRBD1
TGTGCCATCAGTGGCGACGACAGGGGTAACACTGAAGCTTTCTTT
CAISGDDRGNTEAFF
>TRBV5-6|TRBJ2-1|.
TGTGCCAGCAGCTTGTTCAATGAGCAGTTCTTC
CASSLFNEQFF
>TRBV6-6|TRBJ1-6|TRBD1
TGTGCCAGCAGAACCGGACAGGGGATCTCACCCCTCCACTTT
CASRTGQGISPLHF
>TRBV19|TRBJ2-1|TRBD2
TGTGCCAGTAGTATACAGGCTAGCGGGGGCCGGGGTGAGCAGTTCTTC
CASSIQASGGRGEQFF